This entry lists 23 T cell receptor beta chains sequenced from one sample in a study of CD8 T cell repertoires and HIV-1 epitope variants. Sequencing used immunoSEQ multiplex PCR; TCRdb keeps in-frame clones, though not all of them. Here the sample spans around 5,200 clones, less than 70% being singletons. These receptors' targets are unknown. The sample consisted of cultured CD8+ T cells derived from PBMCs. The receptor source for this set is a male donor with HIV.

CDR3 sequence: CASSPGWASSGNTIYF. The DNA for the CDR3 is TGTGCCAGCAGCCCTGGGTGGGCTTCCTCTGGAAACACCATATATTTT. The chain is built from TRBV7-9 and TRBJ1-3, with D uncertain. The length of the CDR3 is 16 residues. Trimming stripped 5 bases from V and 0 bases from J, with 14 bases between. CDR1 and CDR2 (germline): SEHNR, FQNEAQ (reference sequence).

The rearrangement joins TRBV2 to TRBJ2-7; D is perhaps TRBD1 (6 bases). The CDR3 runs 13 residues. The germline V gene encodes CDR1 SNHLY and CDR2 FYNNEI. The V end lost 6 bases, the J end lost 1 base, and 10 bases lay between the germline ends. Here the CDR3 DNA reads TGTGCCAGCAGACGGGACATTTCCTACGAGCAGTACTTC. This gives the protein CASRRDISYEQYF.

This sequence joins TRBV2 and TRBJ2-5; possible D gene TRBD1, 6 bases. V lost 3 bases, J lost 7 bases, and 18 bases lay in between. Germline V gene lookup returns CDR1 SNHLY and CDR2 FYNNEI. The CDR3 extends over 15 amino acids. CDR3 in amino acids: CASSDPDSAWGTQYF. Written as DNA, the CDR3 is TGTGCCAGCAGTGATCCGGACAGCGCTTGGGGGACCCAGTACTTC.

There are a few counts of this clone. The rearrangement joins TRBV19 to TRBJ2-7, with TRBD1 matching 9 bases. CDR1 and CDR2 (germline): LNHDA, SQIVND (reference sequence). V shed 5 bases, J shed 3 bases, and the junction held 11 bases outside the gene matches. This CDR3 is 16 amino acids long. CDR3 protein: CASSPPPGQGFYEQYF. The CDR3, as DNA: TGTGCCAGTAGTCCGCCCCCGGGACAGGGTTTCTACGAGCAGTACTTC.

This rearrangement joins TRBV19 to TRBJ2-7; 10 bases are shared with TRBD1. The V gene's germline CDR1 is LNHDA and CDR2 SQIVND (reference sequence). The CDR3 has 18 amino acids. The trim removed 4 bases at V and 4 bases at J, leaving 16 bases unmatched. The CDR3 DNA follows: TGTGCCAGTAGTACCCAGATCCCCGACAGGGGGCAACGTTACGAGCAGTACTTC. This gives the protein CASSTQIPDRGQRYEQYF.

The V call is TRBV9, the J call TRBJ2-1; D is uncertain. The CDR3 spans 16 residues. V was clipped by 0 bases and J by 0 bases, with 10 bases between them. The germline CDR1 and CDR2 sequences are SGDLS and YYNGEE. CDR3 protein: CASSVEAGSSYNEQFF. The CDR3 DNA is TGTGCCAGCAGCGTAGAAGCCGGTAGCTCCTACAATGAGCAGTTCTTC.

This sequence joins TRBV28 and TRBJ2-7, with 12 bases aligning to TRBD2. Germline values: CDR1 MDHEN, CDR2 SYDVKM. CDR3 size: 14 residues. V dropped 5 bases and J dropped 5; count of bases not matched to a gene: 4. The DNA for the CDR3 is TGTGCCAGCAGTCTGACTAGCGGGAGCGACGAGCAGTACTTC. This translates into CASSLTSGSDEQYF.

The rearrangement links TRBV5-1 to TRBJ2-7; TRBD1 might be the D (6 bases). V was shortened by 3 bases and J by 3 bases, with 16 bases between the two germline ends. The CDR3 has 15 residues. Germline assignment: CDR1 SGHRS and CDR2 YFSETQ. The CDR3 reads CASSSTGIGVYEQYF. Here the CDR3 DNA reads TGCGCCAGCAGCTCCACAGGGATAGGAGTCTACGAGCAGTACTTC.

The chain is built from TRBV27 and TRBJ2-1, with D unresolved. The germline V gene has CDR1 MNHEY and CDR2 SMNVEV (reference sequence). The CDR3 has 11 amino acids. The V end lost 6 bases, the J end lost 4 bases, and 4 bases lay between the germline ends. The CDR3 reads CASRVYNEQFF. The CDR3 nucleotides are TGTGCCAGCAGAGTGTACAATGAGCAGTTCTTC.

This sequence joins TRBV30 and TRBJ1-2; a possible D gene is TRBD1 (5 bases). The germline V gene encodes CDR1 GTSNPN and CDR2 SVGIG (reference sequence). The CDR3 consists of 15 residues. Trimming stripped 1 base from V and 4 bases from J, with 16 bases between. Written as DNA, the CDR3 is TGTGCCTGGAGTGGACGGGACGCTTGGACCTATGGCTACACCTTC. Amino acid sequence: CAWSGRDAWTYGYTF.

This clone is deemed large. An end of the junction does not agree with germline; a read error may underlie this. V gene TRBV27 combines with J gene TRBJ2-7; D possibly uses TRBD1 or TRBD2 (5 bases each). This CDR3 region has 16 residues. From germline, CDR1 is MNHEY and CDR2 SMNVEV (reference sequence). The CDR3 here is CASSVSSGTVSYEQYF. CDR3 nucleotides: TGTGCCAGCAGTGTATCCTCCGGGACGGTGTCCTACGAGCAGTACTTC.

The chain employs TRBV5-4 and TRBJ1-6; 10 nucleotides align to TRBD1. The germline V gene encodes CDR1 SGHNT and CDR2 YYREEE (reference sequence). The CDR3 contains 17 residues. V trimming: 4 bases; J trimming: 1 base; junction bases outside the gene matches: 5. The CDR3 reads CASSAGTGVSYNSPLHF. The CDR3 nucleotides are TGTGCCAGCAGCGCCGGGACAGGGGTTTCCTATAATTCACCCCTCCACTTT.

This clone has a handful of counts. This chain joins TRBV6-1 and TRBJ1-5, with D perhaps TRBD1 (6 bases). CDR1 MNHNS and CDR2 SASEGT come from the germline V gene. The CDR3 is made up of 16 amino acids. The V gene lost 1 base and the J gene lost 7 bases, with 17 bases spanning the gap. The CDR3 region has the DNA TGTGCCAGCAGTGAAGACCCTCAGGGGATATTCCAGCCCCAGCATTTT. This gives the protein CASSEDPQGIFQPQHF.

Here the CDR3 reads CASSLGGPGNTIYF. CDR3 DNA sequence: TGTGCCAGCAGCTTAGGGGGCCCCGGAAACACCATATATTTT. This sequence joins TRBV7-2 and TRBJ1-3, with D possibly TRBD1 on 5 matching bases. The germline V gene has CDR1 SGHTA and CDR2 FQGNSA. V gave up 1 base and J gave up 4 bases, with 8 bases separating them. The CDR3 totals 14 residues.

This clone was seen only a few times. This chain uses TRBV5-4 with TRBJ2-7; perhaps TRBD1 as D (6 bases). Germline V lookup: CDR1 SGHNT, CDR2 YYREEE (reference sequence). V lost 4 bases, J lost 0 bases, and 11 bases lay in between. The CDR3 loop spans 14 amino acids. The CDR3 loop is CASSPPDSSYEQYF. In nucleotides, the CDR3 is TGTGCCAGCAGCCCCCCGGACAGCTCCTACGAGCAGTACTTC.

This clone was picked up a small number of times. V and J are TRBV6-5 and TRBJ2-6; D remains ambiguous. This CDR3 contains 14 residues. The germline V and J ends were trimmed by 7 bases and 1 base, with 8 bases remaining between them. Germline CDR1 MNHEY, CDR2 SVGAGI. CDR3 coding DNA: TGTGCCAGCACCTTAGTATCTGGGGCCAACGTCCTGACTTTC. Residues: CASTLVSGANVLTF.

The rearrangement links TRBV5-4 to TRBJ1-2; D perhaps matches TRBD1 (5 bases). The CDR3 covers 15 residues. CDR1 and CDR2 (germline): SGHNT, YYREEE (reference sequence). V was cut by 0 bases and J by 2 bases, with 11 bases left in between. The CDR3 here is CASSLVAGPNYGYTF. The CDR3 DNA reads as TGTGCCAGCAGCTTGGTGGCAGGGCCAAACTATGGCTACACCTTC. The full variable domain, its missing parts supplied by reference TRBV5-4 and TRBJ1-2, is ETGVTQSPTHLIKTRGQQVTLRCSSQSGHNTVSWYQQALGQGPQFIFQYYREEENGRGNFPPRFSGLQFPNYSSELNVNALELDDSALYLCASSLVAGPNYGYTFGSGTRLTVV.

This clone was counted a few times. The CDR3 sequence is CASSQAPLPLDLDEQFF. The CDR3 coding sequence is TGCGCCAGCAGCCAAGCCCCCCTACCACTAGATCTAGATGAGCAGTTCTTC. The chain combines TRBV4-3 with TRBJ2-1, with D possibly TRBD2 on 5 matching bases. Trimming removed 1 base at V and 8 bases at J, with 21 bases between. This CDR3 spans 17 amino acids. CDR1 and CDR2 (germline): LGHNA, YSLEER.

V is TRBV2 and J is TRBJ2-7; D not resolved. V gave up 1 base and J gave up 2 bases, with 6 bases separating them. Germline values: CDR1 SNHLY, CDR2 FYNNEI. This CDR3 is 13 amino acids long. This CDR3 reads CASSEDYTYEQYF. Here the CDR3 DNA reads TGTGCCAGCAGTGAAGACTACACCTACGAGCAGTACTTC.

This chain connects TRBV28 to TRBJ2-1; the match to TRBD2 covers 9 bases. V was clipped by 10 bases and J by 0 bases; unmatched bases: 7. This CDR3 spans 15 amino acids. CDR1 is MDHEN and CDR2 is SYDVKM in the germline V gene. The CDR3: CATKREVSSYNEQFF. The CDR3 DNA is TGTGCCACTAAGCGGGAGGTTAGCTCCTACAATGAGCAGTTCTTC.

This rearrangement joins TRBV7-9 to TRBJ1-1; a weak D match, TRBD1 (5 bases). Trimming removed 1 base at V and 0 bases at J, with 12 bases between. Germline loops: CDR1 SEHNR, CDR2 FQNEAQ (reference sequence). The CDR3 has 16 amino acids. CDR3 amino acids: CASSLDLQGMNTEAFF. DNA for the CDR3: TGTGCCAGCAGCTTAGATCTTCAGGGAATGAACACTGAAGCTTTCTTT.

V gene TRBV4-2 combines with J gene TRBJ2-2; 13 bases are a match to TRBD2. The CDR3 spans 18 residues. V was pared by 2 bases and J by 6 bases, with 9 bases of the junction left unmatched. Per germline, CDR1 LGHNA and CDR2 YNFKEQ. The CDR3 sequence: CASSQSGLAGWGAGELFF. The CDR3 DNA follows: TGTGCCAGCAGCCAATCGGGACTAGCGGGATGGGGGGCCGGGGAGCTGTTTTTT.

The V and J genes are TRBV7-2 and TRBJ1-4; D may be TRBD1 (6 bases). Looked up from germline, CDR1 is SGHTA and CDR2 is FQGNSA. Trimming removed 3 bases from V and 8 bases from J, with 25 bases in between. This CDR3 has 18 amino acids. CDR3 region: CASSFLSPAGGRGEKLFF. CDR3 sequence (DNA): TGTGCCAGCAGCTTCTTATCCCCCGCGGGGGGGCGAGGGGAAAAACTGTTTTTT.